The 9 T cell receptor beta chains below come from one sample, sequenced in a study of T-cell reconstitution after alpha-beta-depleted transplantation in children. A library of TCRbeta sequences, prepared with unique molecular identifiers, was generated. Each CDR3 protein gets one entry after TCRdb re-called the PCR reads with MiXCR. Of around 400,000 distinct CDR3 sequences listed, just over 20% are singletons. Material: PBMCs from the stem cell graft donor, obtained from the stem cell graft. Receptors were obtained from a human donor who donated a stem cell graft to a child with acute myeloid leukemia.

The rearrangement uses TRBV18 and TRBJ2-7; possible D gene TRBD2, 6 bases. Germline lookup yields CDR1 KGHSH and CDR2 LQKENI. There are 15 residues in the CDR3. V was trimmed by 3 bases and J by 3 bases, leaving 15 bases between them. The CDR3: CASSPDRDSGYEQYF. As DNA, the CDR3 is TGTGCCAGCTCACCGGACCGGGACTCGGGCTACGAGCAGTACTTC.

The sample holds many counts of this clonotype. The rearrangement uses TRBV5-5 and TRBJ2-7; TRBD2 is a possible D gene (5 bases). The CDR3 is 15 amino acids. Germline V gene data show CDR1 as SGHKS and CDR2 as YYEKEE (reference sequence). V lost 4 bases and J lost 3, with 17 bases in between. CDR3 DNA sequence: TGTGCCAGCAGCCTCGAATTCGGGGTCCACTACGAGCAGTACTTC. Protein: CASSLEFGVHYEQYF. The full variable domain, its missing parts supplied by reference TRBV5-5 and TRBJ2-7, is DAGVTQSPTHLIKTRGQQVTLRCSPISGHKSVSWYQQVLGQGPQFIFQYYEKEERGRGNFPDRFSARQFPNYSSELNVNALLLGDSALYLCASSLEFGVHYEQYFGPGTRLTVT.

The chain combines TRBV2 with TRBJ2-1; 9 bases map to TRBD1. V lost 9 bases and J lost 9; bases outside the gene matches: 6. The CDR3 is 12 amino acids. CDR1 is SNHLY, CDR2 FYNNEI, per germline. CDR3 coding DNA: TGTGCCAGTGGACAGGGGCGGAGTGAGCAGTTCTTC. It yields the protein CASGQGRSEQFF.

The chain is built from TRBV5-1 and TRBJ1-5; D may be TRBD1 (5 bases). The V end lost 4 bases, the J end lost 5 bases, and 13 bases lay between the germline ends. CDR3 length equals 14 residues. Looked up from germline, CDR1 is SGHRS and CDR2 is YFSETQ. The CDR3 nucleotides are TGCGCCAGCAGCGGTCGGGTACAGGATCAGCCCCAGCATTTT. Its translation is CASSGRVQDQPQHF.

The V call is TRBV4-2, the J call TRBJ2-7, with D perhaps matching TRBD1 (7 bases). Trimming left V 1 base short and J 1 base short, with 17 bases between. In germline, CDR1 is LGHNA, CDR2 YNFKEQ. CDR3 size: 17 residues. The CDR3 loop reads CASSQVDGGRGSYEQYF. The CDR3 coding sequence is TGTGCCAGCAGCCAAGTCGACGGGGGCAGGGGGTCCTACGAGCAGTACTTC.

This clonotype was found many times. V is TRBV6-2 or TRBV6-3 and J is TRBJ2-2; D remains unclear. V was cut by 0 bases and J by 0 bases, with 8 bases left in between. Looked up from germline, CDR1 is MNHEY and CDR2 is SVGEGT. The CDR3 is 16 residues long. CDR3 DNA: TGTGCCAGCAGTTACTCGCGCATTTCGAACACCGGGGAGCTGTTTTTT. It codes for CASSYSRISNTGELFF.

The chain couples TRBV24-1 to TRBJ2-1, with D perhaps matching TRBD2 (6 bases). Trimming stripped 4 bases from V and 3 bases from J, with 15 bases between. The CDR3 is made up of 16 amino acids. Germline CDR1 and CDR2: KGHDR and SFDVKD. The CDR3 reads CATSDGGGSHYNEQFF. In DNA, the CDR3 is TGTGCCACCAGTGACGGGGGAGGTTCTCACTACAATGAGCAGTTCTTC.

In its sample, this clonotype was seen a few times. This chain joins TRBV12-3 or TRBV12-4 and TRBJ2-1, with D possibly TRBD1 on 6 matching bases. V shed 4 bases and J shed 3 bases, with 13 bases lying between them. The CDR3 covers 15 residues. This CDR3 reads CASSSGQGIYNEQFF. The DNA of the CDR3 is TGTGCCAGCAGTTCGGGGCAGGGGATCTACAATGAGCAGTTCTTC.

This chain uses TRBV24-1 with TRBJ2-3; possible D gene TRBD2, 6 bases. Germline V gene sequence: CDR1 KGHDR, CDR2 SFDVKD. V was pared by 5 bases and J by 2 bases, with 10 bases between. The CDR3 spans 14 residues. CDR3 loop: CATSAGLSTDTQYF. CDR3 DNA sequence: TGTGCCACCAGTGCGGGACTTTCCACAGATACGCAGTATTTT.